A single sample is the source of the 19 T cell receptor beta chains below, sequenced in a study of shared clonotypes between healthy human individuals. Repertoires were generated with immunoSEQ multiplex PCR, while TCRdb's copy carries only in-frame clones and drops some. The data hold about 1.5 million clones, with about 98% observed a single time. Sequenced: naive CD4+ T cells sorted from blood. Subset in this sample: CD45RA+ positively selected. The receptors originated from a man between 25 and 39 years old in good health.

CDR3: CAISISYEQYF. The DNA of the CDR3 is TGTGCCATCTCCATCTCCTACGAGCAGTACTTC. The chain recombines TRBV2 with TRBJ2-7, with D unresolved. The CDR3 has 11 amino acids. Germline V gene data show CDR1 as SNHLY and CDR2 as FYNNEI. Trimming pared 10 bases from V and 0 bases from J, leaving 7 bases between.

Here the CDR3 reads CASSVTGKRDEQYF. CDR3 DNA sequence: TGTGCCAGCAGTGTAACAGGGAAACGAGACGAGCAGTACTTC. V is TRBV28 and J is TRBJ2-7; maybe TRBD1 (6 bases). V was cut by 5 bases and J by 5 bases, with 16 bases left in between. Germline CDR1 and CDR2: MDHEN and SYDVKM. This CDR3 has 14 residues.

V usage is TRBV27 and J usage is TRBJ2-5; 7 bases match TRBD2. The CDR3 extends over 19 amino acids. Losses at the gene ends were 1 base for V and 1 base for J; bases not matched to a gene: 15. Germline V CDR1 and CDR2: MNHEY, SMNVEV (reference sequence). The DNA for the CDR3 is TGTGCCAGCAGTTTATTTTCGGTTCTGGGGCGGGAGAGCCAAGAGACCCAGTACTTC. It codes for CASSLFSVLGRESQETQYF.

The V call is TRBV29-1, the J call TRBJ2-5; 10 bases map to TRBD2. J lost 7 bases, V lost 3 bases, and 8 bases had no gene match. The germline CDR1 and CDR2 sequences are SQVTM and ANQGSEA. This CDR3 comprises 14 residues. The CDR3 sequence: CSVDGLAGAGTQYF. CDR3 bases: TGCAGCGTTGATGGGCTAGCGGGAGCCGGGACCCAGTACTTC.

This clone has just one count. The chain is built from TRBV4-1 and TRBJ2-1, with TRBD2 matching over 9 bases. Per germline, CDR1 MGHRA and CDR2 YSYEKL. The junction had 8 bases not matched to a gene; V was cut back by 3 bases and J by 2 bases. The CDR3 is made up of 17 amino acids. The CDR3 loop is CASSQFAAGGTYNEQFF. The CDR3 DNA is TGCGCCAGCAGCCAGTTTGCAGCGGGAGGTACCTACAATGAGCAGTTCTTC.

This sequence joins TRBV9 and TRBJ2-1; weak D call: TRBD1 (6 bases). CDR3 size: 14 residues. Per the germline V gene, CDR1 is SGDLS and CDR2 is YYNGEE. V was trimmed by 1 base and J by 6 bases, leaving 11 bases between them. The CDR3 protein is CASSVPGTTNEQFF. CDR3 bases: TGTGCCAGCAGCGTACCCGGGACAACCAATGAGCAGTTCTTC.

This clone came up once. Other DNA variants within this sample encode the same CDR3. The rearrangement uses TRBV19 and TRBJ2-7; 7 bases are shared with TRBD2. CDR1 and CDR2 from the germline V gene are LNHDA and SQIVND (reference sequence). V lost 3 bases, J lost 4 bases, and 3 bases stayed unmatched. The CDR3 has 13 residues. The CDR3 protein is CASSIGTTYEQYF. The DNA of the CDR3 is TGTGCCAGTAGTATTGGGACTACTTACGAGCAGTACTTC.

The chain joins TRBV28 to TRBJ1-2; D remains unclear. The CDR3 sequence is 12 residues long. From germline, CDR1 is MDHEN and CDR2 SYDVKM. Trimming cost V 3 bases and J 7 bases, with 9 bases left between them. The chain's CDR3 is CASSFQRVGYTF. CDR3 DNA sequence: TGTGCCAGCAGTTTCCAAAGGGTTGGCTACACCTTC.

The chain joins TRBV6-6 to TRBJ2-1; the D gene is possibly TRBD2 (6 bases). V was clipped by 4 bases and J by 4 bases, with 14 bases between them. The V gene's germline CDR1 is MNHNY and CDR2 SVGAGI (reference sequence). The CDR3 has 15 amino acids. This chain's CDR3 is CASSFGSGIYNEQFF. Here the CDR3 DNA reads TGTGCCAGCAGTTTTGGTAGCGGCATATACAATGAGCAGTTCTTC.

J is TRBJ2-5 and V is TRBV25-1, with 12 bases identical to TRBD1. Germline lookup yields CDR1 MGHDK and CDR2 SYGVNS. Losses at the gene ends were 4 bases for V and 5 bases for J; bases not matched to a gene: 2. The length of the CDR3 is 14 residues. CDR3 nucleotides: TGTGCCAGCAGTGGGGACAGGGGGCGGGAGACCCAGTACTTC. It translates to CASSGDRGRETQYF.

The V gene is TRBV5-1, the J gene TRBJ1-1; unclear D gene. Per the germline V gene, CDR1 is SGHRS and CDR2 is YFSETQ. V shed 3 bases and J shed 1 base, with 13 bases lying between them. The CDR3 consists of 15 residues. The CDR3 here is CASSYGLIQNTEAFF. The DNA for the CDR3 is TGCGCCAGCAGCTACGGACTAATTCAGAACACTGAAGCTTTCTTT.

V usage is TRBV30 and J usage is TRBJ1-1; D is undetermined. CDR3 length equals 10 residues. Germline lookup yields CDR1 GTSNPN and CDR2 SVGIG (reference sequence). V shed 3 bases and J shed 9 bases, with 8 bases lying between them. CDR3 DNA: TGTGCCTGGAGCCCTACCCAAGCTTTCTTT. Its translation: CAWSPTQAFF.

There are a few counts of this clone. The chain joins TRBV15 to TRBJ2-1, with D perhaps being TRBD1 or TRBD2 (5 bases each). This CDR3 is built from 17 residues. V was cut by 3 bases and J by 2 bases, with 17 bases left in between. Germline CDR1 reads LNHNV; CDR2 reads YYDKDF (reference sequence). The CDR3 sequence: CATSSERGRSTYNEQFF. CDR3 nucleotide sequence: TGTGCCACCAGCAGTGAGAGGGGCCGTTCAACCTACAATGAGCAGTTCTTC.

This chain uses TRBV5-1 with TRBJ1-1, with a tentative D call TRBD1 (5 bases). Germline CDR1 and CDR2: SGHRS and YFSETQ. V dropped 4 bases and J dropped 6 bases, with 19 bases sitting between them. This CDR3 has 15 residues. The CDR3 here is CASSPSRRRDAEAFF. Here the CDR3 DNA reads TGCGCCAGCAGCCCTTCTCGAAGAAGGGACGCTGAAGCTTTCTTT.

V and J are TRBV7-2 and TRBJ2-1; no clear D. Germline V gene lookup returns CDR1 SGHTA and CDR2 FQGNSA. The V end was cut by 3 bases, the J end by 0 bases, with 9 bases between. CDR3 length: 15 amino acids. In nucleotides, the CDR3 is TGTGCCAGCAGCTTTAGCCTAAACTCCTACAATGAGCAGTTCTTC. It is translated as CASSFSLNSYNEQFF. Full variable domain (missing parts from reference TRBV7-2 and TRBJ2-1): GAGVSQSPSNKVTEKGKDVELRCDPISGHTALYWYRQSLGQGLEFLIYFQGNSAPDKSGLPSDRFSAERTGGSVSTLTIQRTQQEDSAVYLCASSFSLNSYNEQFFGPGTRLTVL.

The chain recombines TRBV6-5 with TRBJ2-1; 14 nucleotides line up with TRBD2. The CDR3 totals 14 residues. Germline V lookup: CDR1 MNHEY, CDR2 SVGAGI. Germline trimming cut 10 bases from V and 6 bases from J; bases unmatched to any gene: 5. CDR3: CATSGTSGSNEQFF. In nucleotides, the CDR3 is TGTGCCACTTCCGGGACTAGCGGGAGCAATGAGCAGTTCTTC.

The V call is TRBV18, the J call TRBJ2-5; D is ambiguous. Trimming took off 0 bases at V and 2 bases at J, with 7 bases between the two ends. This CDR3 comprises 14 residues. CDR1 and CDR2 (germline): KGHSH, LQKENI. The CDR3 loop reads CASSPPYSQETQYF. The CDR3 bases are TGTGCCAGCTCACCACCGTATAGTCAAGAGACCCAGTACTTC.

CDR3 nucleotides: TGTGCCAGTAGCCAGGGGTCTTTAGTGGATGAGCAGTTCTTC. Amino acids: CASSQGSLVDEQFF. This chain uses TRBV19 with TRBJ2-1; D might be TRBD1 (6 bases). This CDR3 has 14 residues. Germline V CDR1 and CDR2: LNHDA, SQIVND (reference sequence). The germline V and J ends were trimmed by 6 bases and 8 bases, with 17 bases remaining between them.

J is TRBJ1-1 and V is TRBV5-1, with D perhaps matching TRBD1 (5 bases). CDR1 and CDR2 (germline): SGHRS, YFSETQ. The CDR3 has 15 residues. Deletions cut 4 bases from V and 1 base from J, with 14 bases between. CDR3 amino acids: CASSGHRIGNTEAFF. The CDR3 DNA is TGCGCCAGCAGCGGACACAGGATAGGGAACACTGAAGCTTTCTTT. Variable domain in full (rest from reference TRBV5-1 and TRBJ1-1): KAGVTQTPRYLIKTRGQQVTLSCSPISGHRSVSWYQQTPGQGLQFLFEYFSETQRNKGNFPGRFSGRQFSNSRSEMNVSTLELGDSALYLCASSGHRIGNTEAFFGQGTRLTVV.